The 27 T cell receptor beta chains below come from one sample, sequenced in a study of blood T cells in healthy people across ages. Primers used in a second PCR of roughly 6 to 12 cycles were a sample-barcoded 5' primer and a J-beta primer mix. TCRdb reprocessed the 5' RACE reads via MiXCR and lists one record per CDR3 protein. In the table there are 650,000 to 800,000 distinct CDR3 sequences, around 50% of which are singletons. The sequencing sample was made of blood. Receptors were obtained from an elderly woman in good health.

This clonotype has a count of ten or more. The genes are TRBV5-1 and TRBJ2-2; the D is unclear. CDR3 size: 14 residues. Per the germline V gene, CDR1 is SGHRS and CDR2 is YFSETQ. V dropped 0 bases and J dropped 0 bases, with 3 bases sitting between them. For the CDR3, the DNA is TGCGCCAGCAGCTTGGATCCGAACACCGGGGAGCTGTTTTTT. Translated, it gives CASSLDPNTGELFF.

As concerns this clonotype: A read error is possible here, since a much larger clone lies one base away. The V gene is TRBV29-1, the J gene TRBJ2-1; D unresolved. Germline lookup yields CDR1 SQVTM and CDR2 ANQGSEA. V lost 0 bases to trimming and J lost 8 bases, with 8 bases between them. The length of the CDR3 is 12 residues. The CDR3 loop reads CSVEDDGDEQFF. The CDR3 DNA reads TGCAGCGTTGAAGACGACGGCGATGAGCAGTTCTTC.

CDR3 DNA: TGCGCCAGCAGGGCAGATAGCGTCTACGAGCAGTACTTC. Amino acid sequence: CASRADSVYEQYF. The chain is built from TRBV5-1 and TRBJ2-5; tentatively, D is TRBD2 (5 bases). The end of the DNA is better explained by TRBJ2-7, so the J call may be wrong. The CDR3 spans 13 residues. Germline V lookup: CDR1 SGHRS, CDR2 YFSETQ.

With respect to this clonotype: A single base separates this from a much larger clone, so it may be a read error. The chain recombines TRBV7-9 with TRBJ2-5, with D perhaps being TRBD1 or TRBD2 (5 bases each). The DNA end favors TRBJ2-4, so the J call may be wrong. This CDR3 is 15 amino acids long. The germline CDR1 and CDR2 sequences are SEHNR and FQNEAQ (reference sequence). The CDR3 DNA sequence: TGTGCCAGCAGCTTAGTCGGGACGCAGAAAGACATTCAGTACTTC. It translates to CASSLVGTQKDIQYF.

This clonotype was seen repeatedly, ten times or more. This chain uses TRBV29-1 with TRBJ2-7; possible D gene TRBD1, 5 bases. Trimming cost V 4 bases and J 5 bases, with 9 bases left between them. The CDR3 runs 11 residues. Germline assignment: CDR1 SQVTM and CDR2 ANQGSEA. CDR3 coding DNA: TGCAGCGTTGTTAGGGGCCACGAGCAGTACTTC. Protein: CSVVRGHEQYF.

The genes are TRBV5-1 and TRBJ2-1, with 12 positions matching TRBD2. The CDR3 contains 14 residues. Germline V CDR1 and CDR2: SGHRS, YFSETQ. V gave up 4 bases and J gave up 7 bases; unmatched junction bases: 3. In DNA, the CDR3 is TGCGCCAGCAGCCGTACTAGCGGGGGGAATGAGCAGTTCTTC. This translates into CASSRTSGGNEQFF.

The sample holds many counts of this clonotype. The chain couples TRBV2 to TRBJ2-5; D unclear. The CDR3 extends over 11 amino acids. Trimming stripped 8 bases from V and 1 base from J, with 5 bases between. From germline, CDR1 is SNHLY and CDR2 FYNNEI. In nucleotides, the CDR3 is TGTGCCAGCGAGCGCCAAGAGACCCAGTACTTC. Translation gives CASERQETQYF.

Ten or more counts support this clonotype. This rearrangement joins TRBV5-1 to TRBJ2-3, with a tentative D call TRBD2 (5 bases). V lost 5 bases and J 5 bases, leaving 12 bases between the germline ends. The CDR3 covers 13 residues. From germline, CDR1 is SGHRS and CDR2 YFSETQ. CDR3: CASRAGPLDTQYF. The DNA of the CDR3 is TGCGCCAGCAGGGCGGGTCCCCTAGATACGCAGTATTTT. Full variable domain (missing parts from reference TRBV5-1 and TRBJ2-3): KAGVTQTPRYLIKTRGQQVTLSCSPISGHRSVSWYQQTPGQGLQFLFEYFSETQRNKGNFPGRFSGRQFSNSRSEMNVSTLELGDSALYLCASRAGPLDTQYFGPGTRLTVL.

The chain joins TRBV3-1 to TRBJ1-4; tentative D call: TRBD1 (5 bases). V lost 4 bases, J lost 8 bases, and 17 bases lay in between. The CDR3 has 15 amino acids. Germline V lookup: CDR1 LGHDT, CDR2 YNNKEL (reference sequence). The CDR3: CASSPVGAGGEKLFF. Written as DNA, the CDR3 is TGTGCCAGCAGCCCGGTCGGCGCGGGGGGGGAAAAACTGTTTTTT.

Remarks on this clonotype: Given a much more abundant clone one base away, this may be a read error. The chain has TRBV9 and TRBJ2-1, with D hard to call. V was trimmed by 3 bases and J by 2 bases, leaving 12 bases between them. CDR3 size: 15 residues. Germline V gene data show CDR1 as SGDLS and CDR2 as YYNGEE. This chain's CDR3 is CASSAAPSTYNEQFF. DNA of the CDR3: TGTGCCAGCAGCGCAGCTCCATCAACCTACAATGAGCAGTTCTTC. The entire variable domain, with the rest obtained from reference TRBV9 and TRBJ2-1, is as follows: DSGVTQTPKHLITATGQRVTLRCSPRSGDLSVYWYQQSLDQGLQFLIQYYNGEERAKGNILERFSAQQFPDLHSELNLSSLELGDSALYFCASSAAPSTYNEQFFGPGTRLTVL.

In the case of this clonotype: One end of the junction varies from germline; a read error may be responsible. This chain links TRBV5-1 with TRBJ2-3; maybe TRBD2 (5 bases). CDR1 and CDR2 from the germline V gene are SGHRS and YFSETQ. The length of the CDR3 is 13 residues. As DNA, the CDR3 is TGCGTCAGCAGCTTGGCTAGCACAGATACGCGGTATTTT. Amino acid sequence: CVSSLASTDTRYF.

This clonotype came up many times. The genes are TRBV7-2 and TRBJ2-5; 12 nucleotides match TRBD2. CDR1 and CDR2 from the germline V gene are SGHTA and FQGNSA. The trim removed 2 bases at V and 6 bases at J, leaving 10 bases unmatched. The CDR3 contains 17 residues. CDR3 loop: CASSLPLTSGSLKTQYF. DNA for the CDR3: TGTGCCAGCAGCTTACCCTTGACTAGCGGGAGTTTGAAGACCCAGTACTTC.

The CDR3 sequence: CASSLGTRGPRPLHF. The DNA for the CDR3 is TGCGCCAGCAGCTTGGGGACCAGGGGGCCAAGACCCCTCCACTTT. V and J are TRBV5-1 and TRBJ1-6, with 8 bases fitting TRBD1. Germline assignment: CDR1 SGHRS and CDR2 YFSETQ. The CDR3 extends over 15 amino acids. J gave up 12 bases and V 0 bases, and 8 bases lay outside the gene matches.

This chain links TRBV29-1 with TRBJ2-3; D possibly corresponds to TRBD1 (6 bases). Germline assignment: CDR1 SQVTM and CDR2 ANQGSEA. The CDR3 covers 14 residues. With 4 bases removed from V and 3 bases from J, the gap between germline ends came to 14 bases. The CDR3 DNA reads as TGCAGCGTTGGGGTGGGGGCAAGGACAGATACGCAGTATTTT. This codes for CSVGVGARTDTQYF.

As to this clonotype: This may be a read error: a much more frequent sequence differs by one nucleotide. The J gene is TRBJ2-7, the V gene TRBV12-3 or TRBV12-4; no clear D. The V end lost 3 bases, the J end lost 7 bases, and 13 bases lay between the germline ends. The CDR3 loop spans 13 amino acids. CDR3 in amino acids: CASSFLTSHEQYF. In DNA, the CDR3 is TGTGCCAGCAGTTTCCTAACATCCCATGAGCAGTACTTC.

With respect to this clonotype: A read error is possible here, since a much larger clone lies one base away. The rearrangement joins TRBV5-5 to TRBJ2-5; the D is unclear. The germline V gene encodes CDR1 SGHKS and CDR2 YYEKEE (reference sequence). V shed 3 bases and J shed 0 bases, with 15 bases lying between them. The CDR3 totals 16 residues. In DNA, the CDR3 is TGTGCCAGCAGCTGGGGTTATCACCGGTACCAAGAGACCCAGTACTTC. Translated: CASSWGYHRYQETQYF.

The V and J genes are TRBV6-5 and TRBJ2-4; D gene ambiguous. The CDR3 extends over 13 amino acids. CDR1 MNHEY and CDR2 SVGAGI come from the germline V gene. Trimming cost V 3 bases and J 0 bases, with 3 bases left between them. The CDR3 sequence is CASSYTAKNIQYF. DNA for the CDR3: TGTGCCAGCAGTTATACAGCCAAAAACATTCAGTACTTC.

This clonotype has ten or more counts. CDR3 nucleotide sequence: TGTGCCAGCAGTTCACTAACCTACTACGAGCAGTACTTC. This gives the protein CASSSLTYYEQYF. The chain recombines TRBV6-2 or TRBV6-3 with TRBJ2-7; no definite D call. CDR1 and CDR2 from the germline V gene are MNHEY and SVGEGT. The CDR3 is made up of 13 amino acids. With 4 bases removed from V and 3 bases from J, the gap between germline ends came to 10 bases.

Many counts were recorded for this clonotype. The chain combines TRBV7-2 with TRBJ2-7; perhaps TRBD2 as D (5 bases). The CDR3 totals 14 residues. Germline V gene data show CDR1 as SGHTA and CDR2 as FQGNSA. V was shortened by 2 bases and J by 7 bases, with 15 bases between the two germline ends. CDR3 coding DNA: TGTGCCAGCAGCTTACGTGAGGGTTCGGGTGAGCAGTACTTC. Translating gives CASSLREGSGEQYF.

J is TRBJ2-7 and V is TRBV7-2; D might be TRBD2 (6 bases). Germline V CDR1 and CDR2: SGHTA, FQGNSA. CDR3 length equals 14 residues. The V end lost 6 bases, the J end lost 0 bases, and 12 bases lay between the germline ends. The DNA for the CDR3 is TGTGCCAGCAGACCACGGGAGCGCTCCTACGAGCAGTACTTC. This codes for CASRPRERSYEQYF.

The table lists this clonotype with many counts. This rearrangement joins TRBV20-1 to TRBJ1-2; perhaps TRBD1 as D (5 bases). The germline V gene encodes CDR1 DFQATT and CDR2 SNEGSKA (reference sequence). The V end lost 3 bases, the J end lost 3 bases, and 8 bases lay between the germline ends. The CDR3 has 12 amino acids. DNA for the CDR3: TGCAGTGCTAGGCAGGGTGACTATGGCTACACCTTC. This translates into CSARQGDYGYTF.

This clonotype was seen only a few times. The rearrangement links TRBV5-1 to TRBJ2-2; 9 bases match TRBD2. The CDR3 extends over 15 amino acids. Germline-derived CDR1 and CDR2 are SGHRS and YFSETQ. V was pared by 4 bases and J by 1 base, with 2 bases of the junction left unmatched. The CDR3 sequence: CASSTTSGNTGELFF. The CDR3 nucleotides read TGCGCCAGCAGCACGACTAGCGGGAACACCGGGGAGCTGTTTTTT. Full variable domain (rest looked up from reference TRBV5-1 and TRBJ2-2): KAGVTQTPRYLIKTRGQQVTLSCSPISGHRSVSWYQQTPGQGLQFLFEYFSETQRNKGNFPGRFSGRQFSNSRSEMNVSTLELGDSALYLCASSTTSGNTGELFFGEGSRLTVL.

In its sample, this clonotype was seen many times. J is TRBJ2-3 and V is TRBV3-1; TRBD2 aligns across 8 bases. V dropped 5 bases and J dropped 1; count of bases not matched to a gene: 14. This CDR3 spans 18 amino acids. CDR1 is LGHDT and CDR2 is YNNKEL in the germline V gene (reference sequence). The CDR3 sequence is CASSNFIAGGLGTDTQYF. CDR3 DNA: TGTGCCAGCAGCAATTTTATCGCGGGAGGTTTAGGCACAGATACGCAGTATTTT.

Comment on this clonotype: A single base separates this from a much larger clone, so it may be a read error. J is TRBJ2-3 and V is TRBV5-1, with D perhaps TRBD1 (6 bases). CDR3 size: 17 residues. Trimming took off 0 bases at V and 8 bases at J, with 22 bases between the two ends. Germline values: CDR1 SGHRS, CDR2 YFSETQ. The CDR3 nucleotides read TGCGCCAGCAGCTTGGCGGGACATTCGGTAGGAGAAGGTACGCAGTATTTT. Translated: CASSLAGHSVGEGTQYF.

There are a few counts of this clonotype. The chain links TRBV5-5 to TRBJ2-7; 7 nucleotides match TRBD1. Losses at the gene ends were 1 base for V and 2 bases for J; bases not matched to a gene: 0. CDR1 is SGHKS and CDR2 is YYEKEE in the germline V gene (reference sequence). The CDR3 is 13 residues long. This CDR3 is CASSLTGAYEQYF. In DNA form, the CDR3 reads TGTGCCAGCAGCTTGACAGGGGCCTACGAGCAGTACTTC.

Details on this clonotype: A much larger clone lies one base from this, so it may be a read error. This rearrangement joins TRBV12-3 or TRBV12-4 to TRBJ2-1; no clear D. V lost 6 bases and J 4 bases, leaving 10 bases between the germline ends. This CDR3 has 13 residues. Here the CDR3 reads CASRCIEYNEQFF. CDR3 bases: TGTGCCAGCAGGTGTATTGAGTACAATGAGCAGTTCTTC.

Only a few counts were recorded for this clonotype. The V and J genes are TRBV3-1 and TRBJ1-3; maybe TRBD1 (6 bases). The CDR3 is made up of 15 amino acids. Germline CDR1 LGHDT, CDR2 YNNKEL (reference sequence). V was pared by 4 bases and J by 1 base, with 11 bases between. The CDR3 DNA sequence: TGTGCCAGCAGCCGTGCCGGGACATCTGGAAACACCATATATTTT. It translates to CASSRAGTSGNTIYF.